The source of this TCR beta chain is a study of T cell changes during pregnancy in multiple sclerosis. Sequenced by immunoSEQ multiplex PCR; TCRdb stores in-frame clones only, minus some. This sample has 65,000 to 95,000 clones; 94% occur once, and the top ten carry about 1%. The germline gives CDR1 SGHDT, CDR2 YYEEEE. The CDR3 extends over 16 amino acids. V lost 4 bases to trimming and J lost 1 base; unmatched junction nucleotides: 6. Here the sequenced sample was peripheral blood, taken in the second trimester of pregnancy. This chain links TRBV5-6 with TRBJ2-3, with 10 positions matching TRBD2. This TCR was recovered from a female donor in good health, enrolled as a control in a pregnancy study. The chain's CDR3 is CASSLLAGGGTDTQYF. CDR3 DNA sequence: TGTGCCAGCAGCCTATTAGCGGGAGGAGGCACAGATACGCAGTATTTT.